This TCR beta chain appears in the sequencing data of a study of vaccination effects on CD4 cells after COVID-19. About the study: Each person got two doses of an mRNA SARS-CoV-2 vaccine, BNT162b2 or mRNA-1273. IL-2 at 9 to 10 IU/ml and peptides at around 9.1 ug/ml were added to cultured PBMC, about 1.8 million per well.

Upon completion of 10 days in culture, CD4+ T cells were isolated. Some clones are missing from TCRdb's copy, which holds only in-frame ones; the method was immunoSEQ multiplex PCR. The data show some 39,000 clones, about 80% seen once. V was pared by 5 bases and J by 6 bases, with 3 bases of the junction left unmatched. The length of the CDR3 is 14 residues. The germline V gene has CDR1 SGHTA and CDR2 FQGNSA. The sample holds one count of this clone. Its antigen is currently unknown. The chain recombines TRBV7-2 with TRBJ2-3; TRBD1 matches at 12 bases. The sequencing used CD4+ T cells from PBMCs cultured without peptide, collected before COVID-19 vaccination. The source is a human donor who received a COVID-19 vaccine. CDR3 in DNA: TGTGCCAGCAGCAGGGACAGGGGGCTTGATACGCAGTATTTT. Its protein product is CASSRDRGLDTQYF.